The 5 T cell receptor beta chains given below trace back to one sample, sequenced in a study of blood T cell repertoires in COVID-19. Data came from immunoSEQ multiplex PCR; TCRdb stores just in-frame clones and leaves some out. Seen here are nearly 350,000 clones, about 90% observed once, and the top ten hold more than 5.5%. The sample consisted of peripheral blood. The receptors here all came from a woman aged 70-85 years with COVID-19, enrolled during active disease.

The table lists this clone with a count of one. The chain couples TRBV6-1 to TRBJ1-2; the D gene is possibly TRBD1 (5 bases). CDR1 MNHNS and CDR2 SASEGT come from the germline V gene. Trimming took off 3 bases at V and 8 bases at J, with 16 bases between the two ends. CDR3 length equals 14 residues. CDR3 nucleotide sequence: TGTGCCAGCAGTGAGGCCGCTGCGGGACGCGGCTACACCTTC. This encodes CASSEAAAGRGYTF.

The rearrangement links TRBV10-1 to TRBJ1-1; D gene ambiguous. The CDR3 sequence is 14 residues long. Germline V CDR1 and CDR2: WNHNN, SYGVQD (reference sequence). Deletions cut 7 bases from V and 3 bases from J, with 15 bases between. The CDR3 DNA reads as TGCGCCAGCATCTCTCCCCGGCGGTACACTGAAGCTTTCTTT. Protein sequence: CASISPRRYTEAFF.

J is TRBJ1-2 and V is TRBV7-3, with 10 bases aligning to TRBD1. The trim removed 5 bases at V and 6 bases at J, leaving 6 bases unmatched. This CDR3 is built from 14 residues. In germline, CDR1 is SGHTA, CDR2 FQGTGA. This CDR3 is CASSPTGTGDGYTF. In DNA form, the CDR3 reads TGTGCCAGCAGCCCGACCGGGACAGGGGATGGCTACACCTTC.

The CDR3 here is CASSPTEETQYF. In DNA form, the CDR3 reads TGTGCCAGCAGTCCTACTGAGGAGACCCAGTACTTC. The rearrangement joins TRBV12-3 or TRBV12-4 to TRBJ2-5; no firm D call. Trimming removed 5 bases at V and 5 bases at J, with 9 bases between. CDR3 size: 12 residues.

The chain links TRBV5-4 to TRBJ1-1, with D possibly being TRBD1 (5 bases). This CDR3 has 16 residues. CDR1 is SGHNT, CDR2 YYREEE, per germline (reference sequence). The V end was cut by 5 bases, the J end by 2 bases, with 19 bases between. The CDR3 loop reads CASSLGGTGSNTEAFF. The CDR3 DNA reads as TGTGCCAGCAGTCTCGGGGGGACGGGGTCCAACACTGAAGCTTTCTTT.